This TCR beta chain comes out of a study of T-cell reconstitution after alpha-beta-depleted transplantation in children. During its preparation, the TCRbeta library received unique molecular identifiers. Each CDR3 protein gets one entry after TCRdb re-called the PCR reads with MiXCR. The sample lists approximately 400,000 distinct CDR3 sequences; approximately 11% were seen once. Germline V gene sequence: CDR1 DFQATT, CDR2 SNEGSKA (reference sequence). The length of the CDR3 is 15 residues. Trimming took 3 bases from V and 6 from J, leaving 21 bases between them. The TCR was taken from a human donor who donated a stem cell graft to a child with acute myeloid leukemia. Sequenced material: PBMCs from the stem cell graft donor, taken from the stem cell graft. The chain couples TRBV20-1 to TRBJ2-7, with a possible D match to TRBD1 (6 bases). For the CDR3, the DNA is TGCAGTGCTAGCACCCAGGGGACCCCGCCTGGCGAGCAGTACTTC. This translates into CSASTQGTPPGEQYF.